Shown below are 29 T cell receptor beta chains from a single sample sequenced in a study of HIV-infected patients and healthy controls. Whole blood was used without fractionation, so all unsorted peripheral T cells were included. 500 ng RNA was reverse transcribed with alpha and beta constant-region primers. Alpha and beta chain libraries were made separately by chain-specific third strand synthesis with multiplexing indices. TCRdb re-called the 5' RACE reads with MiXCR, one entry per CDR3 protein. Of 8,500 to 11,000 distinct CDR3 sequences listed, less than 9.5% are singletons. Sequenced sample: blood. The receptors here all came from an adult in good health.

This clonotype is medium-sized. The chain employs TRBV18 and TRBJ1-2; 7 bases are a match to TRBD1. The CDR3 is made up of 15 amino acids. The trim removed 2 bases at V and 2 bases at J, leaving 5 bases unmatched. CDR1 is KGHSH, CDR2 LQKENI, per germline. CDR3 sequence: CASSPTGQSNYGYTF. CDR3 nucleotides: TGTGCCAGCTCACCAACGGGACAGTCGAACTATGGCTACACCTTC. The full variable domain, rest sourced from reference TRBV18 and TRBJ1-2, is NAGVMQNPRHLVRRRGQEARLRCSPMKGHSHVYWYRQLPEEGLKFMVYLQKENIIDESGMPKERFSAEFPKEGPSILRIQQVVRGDSAAYFCASSPTGQSNYGYTFGSGTRLTVV.

This clonotype was found many times. The chain combines TRBV3-1 with TRBJ2-3; TRBD1 matches at 8 bases. There are 14 residues in the CDR3. With V trimmed by 3 bases and J by 1 base, 0 bases remained unmatched. Germline V lookup: CDR1 LGHDT, CDR2 YNNKEL (reference sequence). The CDR3 protein is CASSHRGRTDTQYF. The DNA for the CDR3 is TGTGCCAGCAGCCACAGGGGGCGCACAGATACGCAGTATTTT.

In its sample, this clonotype ranks as medium-sized. V and J are TRBV6-1 and TRBJ1-1; D is perhaps TRBD1 (5 bases). V lost 10 bases to trimming and J lost 8 bases, with 11 bases between them. Per germline, CDR1 MNHNS and CDR2 SASEGT. The CDR3 extends over 10 amino acids. Written as DNA, the CDR3 is TGTGCCACCGGGGGGAGGGAAGCTTTCTTT. Its translation: CATGGREAFF.

Regarding this clonotype: A clone one base away is much larger, so this may be a read error. The chain has TRBV29-1 and TRBJ1-2; D is perhaps TRBD1 (5 bases). The CDR3 covers 13 residues. Germline V CDR1 and CDR2: SQVTM, ANQGSEA. The CDR3 sequence is CSAGTDSNYGYAF. CDR3 coding DNA: TGCAGCGCCGGGACCGACTCTAACTATGGCTACGCCTTC.

This clonotype was seen ten or more times. The CDR3 spells CASSSQWPSTDTQYF. In DNA, the CDR3 is TGCGCCAGCAGCTCACAGTGGCCTAGCACAGATACGCAGTATTTT. J is TRBJ2-3 and V is TRBV5-1, with unresolved D. Germline CDR1 SGHRS, CDR2 YFSETQ. The CDR3 contains 15 residues. V shed 3 bases and J shed 0 bases, with 11 bases lying between them.

Within the sample, this clonotype is medium-sized (0.01 to 0.1%). V gene TRBV7-2 combines with J gene TRBJ1-5; possibly TRBD1 for D (5 bases). The CDR3 sequence is 14 residues long. CDR1 SGHTA and CDR2 FQGNSA come from the germline V gene. Trimming removed 5 bases at V and 7 bases at J, with 15 bases between. CDR3 residues: CASSLRGGKQPQHF. CDR3 coding DNA: TGTGCCAGCAGCCTTCGGGGGGGGAAGCAGCCCCAGCATTTT.

This clonotype is medium-sized (0.01 to 0.1%). V gene TRBV6-5 combines with J gene TRBJ1-2; no clear D gene. Looked up from germline, CDR1 is MNHEY and CDR2 is SVGAGI. The CDR3 runs 14 residues. V lost 8 bases and J 4 bases, leaving 17 bases between the germline ends. The CDR3 sequence is CASLPGGRAYGYTF. CDR3 bases: TGTGCCAGCCTTCCAGGCGGTCGAGCCTATGGCTACACCTTC.

This clonotype was observed many times. The chain combines TRBV29-1 with TRBJ2-1; 8 nucleotides match TRBD1. Germline loops: CDR1 SQVTM, CDR2 ANQGSEA. J was trimmed by 4 bases and V by 6 bases; bases with no gene match: 5. The CDR3 spans 13 residues. The CDR3 reads CSVDRGRYNEQFF. The CDR3, as DNA: TGCAGCGTAGACAGGGGCAGATACAATGAGCAGTTCTTC.

The rearrangement joins TRBV2 to TRBJ1-1; D not resolved. Trimming took off 7 bases at V and 2 bases at J, with 14 bases between the two ends. The CDR3 is 14 amino acids. Per germline, CDR1 SNHLY and CDR2 FYNNEI. CDR3 region: CASTAALHNTEAFF. The CDR3 coding sequence is TGTGCCAGCACTGCGGCCCTACATAACACTGAAGCTTTCTTT.

This clonotype is labeled as medium-sized. The gene calls are TRBV10-3 and TRBJ2-5, with a possible D match to TRBD1 (6 bases). Germline CDR1 and CDR2: ENHRY and SYGVKD. V was clipped by 0 bases and J by 5 bases, with 7 bases between them. CDR3 length: 13 residues. CDR3 sequence reads: CAISESGAETQYF. CDR3 sequence (DNA): TGTGCCATCAGTGAGTCGGGGGCGGAGACCCAGTACTTC.

The sample holds many counts of this clonotype. The V gene is TRBV29-1, the J gene TRBJ1-1, with a possible D match to TRBD1 (5 bases). Germline V gene lookup returns CDR1 SQVTM and CDR2 ANQGSEA. This CDR3 comprises 13 residues. Trimming shortened V by 3 bases and J by 1 base, and 9 bases separated the two germline ends. The CDR3 loop is CSVDGRENTEAFF. The CDR3 DNA follows: TGCAGCGTTGACGGCAGGGAGAACACTGAAGCTTTCTTT.

By sample share, this clonotype is medium-sized. The chain employs TRBV6-5 and TRBJ1-4, with 9 nucleotides matching TRBD1. The V segment lost 4 bases and the J segment 8 bases; nucleotides outside the gene matches: 5. Germline V gene data show CDR1 as MNHEY and CDR2 as SVGAGI. CDR3 size: 14 residues. The CDR3 DNA follows: TGTGCCAGCAGTTCGGACAGGGGTGGGGAAAAACTGTTTTTT. This encodes CASSSDRGGEKLFF.

This clonotype ranks as medium-sized. This chain links TRBV7-2 with TRBJ2-1; D is perhaps TRBD1 (6 bases). Germline CDR1 is SGHTA and CDR2 is FQGNSA. CDR3 size: 15 residues. The V end was cut by 4 bases, the J end by 9 bases, with 19 bases between. This CDR3 reads CASSSGAGARGEQFF. CDR3 coding DNA: TGTGCCAGCAGCTCCGGGGCAGGGGCGCGTGGTGAGCAGTTCTTC. Supplemented by reference TRBV7-2 and TRBJ2-1, the full variable domain reads GAGVSQSPSNKVTEKGKDVELRCDPISGHTALYWYRQSLGQGLEFLIYFQGNSAPDKSGLPSDRFSAERTGGSVSTLTIQRTQQEDSAVYLCASSSGAGARGEQFFGPGTRLTVL.

This clonotype is judged medium-sized. The chain links TRBV20-1 to TRBJ2-4; a possible D gene is TRBD1 (6 bases). The ends were cut back, 5 bases at V and 9 bases at J, with 14 bases in the middle. CDR1 and CDR2 from the germline V gene are DFQATT and SNEGSKA (reference sequence). This CDR3 spans 12 amino acids. CDR3 sequence: CSASGGKGIQYF. In nucleotides, the CDR3 is TGCAGTGCTTCTGGGGGCAAGGGCATTCAGTACTTC.

By frequency in the sample, this clonotype is medium-sized. The chain carries TRBV6-1 and TRBJ1-1; no reliable D call. In germline, CDR1 is MNHNS, CDR2 SASEGT. V was shortened by 7 bases and J by 7 bases, with 16 bases between the two germline ends. The CDR3 length is 13 residues. The CDR3 bases are TGTGCCAGCACTAAGAGAGGGCGAGATGAAGCTTTCTTT. Amino acid sequence: CASTKRGRDEAFF.

This clonotype is deemed medium-sized. The CDR3 is CASSEFGQKYF. CDR3 nucleotides: TGTGCCAGCAGTGAGTTTGGGCAGAAGTACTTC. The chain combines TRBV2 with TRBJ2-4; D is unclear. The CDR3 has 11 amino acids. Per the germline V gene, CDR1 is SNHLY and CDR2 is FYNNEI. V dropped 3 bases and J dropped 14 bases, with 11 bases sitting between them.

In its sample, this clonotype ranks as medium-sized. The genes are TRBV12-3 or TRBV12-4 and TRBJ2-5; D is undetermined. The CDR3 consists of 12 residues. Trimming stripped 5 bases from V and 5 bases from J, with 9 bases between. CDR3: CASSPIHETQYF. CDR3 in DNA: TGTGCCAGCAGTCCGATACATGAGACCCAGTACTTC.

This chain joins TRBV14 and TRBJ2-7; D uncertain. Trimming removed 1 base from V and 3 bases from J, with 13 bases in between. Germline V CDR1 and CDR2: SGHDN, FVKESK. The CDR3 length is 15 residues. The CDR3 nucleotides read TGTGCCAGCAGCCAAGGCCCAGGTGCGATCTACGAGCAGTACTTC. As protein: CASSQGPGAIYEQYF.

By share, this clonotype counts as medium-sized. The rearrangement joins TRBV11-2 to TRBJ1-2, with 7 bases fitting TRBD1. Germline values: CDR1 SGHAT, CDR2 FQNNGV. This CDR3 region has 16 residues. The V segment lost 4 bases and the J segment 0 bases; nucleotides outside the gene matches: 8. CDR3 in amino acids: CASSSNRGTANYGYTF. The DNA for the CDR3 is TGTGCCAGCAGCTCCAACAGGGGTACGGCTAACTATGGCTACACCTTC.

In its sample, this clonotype was seen a few times. This chain joins TRBV18 and TRBJ1-1; 8 bases map to TRBD1. Germline CDR1 KGHSH, CDR2 LQKENI. The CDR3 runs 15 residues. V lost 3 bases to trimming and J lost 7 bases; unmatched junction nucleotides: 10. The DNA of the CDR3 is TGTGCCAGCTCACCGCAGGGGGCACTTCAAGGTGAAGCTTTCTTT. Translation: CASSPQGALQGEAFF.

This clonotype was found a few times. CDR3 coding DNA: TGCGCCAGCAGCTTGCTCGACACTGAAGCTTTCTTT. Encoded protein: CASSLLDTEAFF. The J gene is TRBJ1-1, the V gene TRBV5-1, with D hard to call. This CDR3 is built from 12 residues. Trimming shortened V by 1 base and J by 3 bases, and 4 bases separated the two germline ends. Germline CDR1 reads SGHRS; CDR2 reads YFSETQ. Filled out from reference TRBV5-1 and TRBJ1-1, the complete variable domain reads KAGVTQTPRYLIKTRGQQVTLSCSPISGHRSVSWYQQTPGQGLQFLFEYFSETQRNKGNFPGRFSGRQFSNSRSEMNVSTLELGDSALYLCASSLLDTEAFFGQGTRLTVV.

This chain uses TRBV6-6 with TRBJ1-5, with D tentatively TRBD1 (6 bases). This CDR3 region has 15 residues. V was pared by 2 bases and J by 4 bases, with 12 bases between. Looked up from germline, CDR1 is MNHNY and CDR2 is SVGAGI (reference sequence). Here the CDR3 reads CASSYMGAGNQPQHF. For the CDR3, the DNA is TGTGCCAGCAGTTACATGGGGGCCGGGAATCAGCCCCAGCATTTT.

By share, this clonotype counts as medium-sized. The chain is built from TRBV5-1 and TRBJ2-5; TRBD2 agrees at 8 bases. The length of the CDR3 is 16 residues. The germline CDR1 and CDR2 sequences are SGHRS and YFSETQ. Germline trimming cut 4 bases from V and 4 bases from J; bases unmatched to any gene: 12. CDR3 residues: CASSRFRTSRGETQYF. DNA of the CDR3: TGCGCCAGCAGCCGCTTCAGGACTAGCCGTGGAGAGACCCAGTACTTC.

V is TRBV29-1 and J is TRBJ1-6; tentative D call: TRBD1 (5 bases). The germline V gene has CDR1 SQVTM and CDR2 ANQGSEA. This CDR3 is built from 13 residues. Trimming removed 4 bases from V and 5 bases from J, with 9 bases in between. The CDR3 coding sequence is TGCAGCGTTGGAGGGACGGATAATTCACCCCTCCACTTT. Translating gives CSVGGTDNSPLHF.

This clonotype occurred many times. This chain links TRBV10-3 with TRBJ1-1; D is perhaps TRBD1 (6 bases). Looked up from germline, CDR1 is ENHRY and CDR2 is SYGVKD. This CDR3 region has 14 residues. V gave up 6 bases and J gave up 0 bases, with 11 bases separating them. DNA of the CDR3: TGTGCCATCAGCTCACAGGGAGTGAACACTGAAGCTTTCTTT. Its translation: CAISSQGVNTEAFF.

By share of the sample, this clonotype is medium-sized. This chain uses TRBV29-1 with TRBJ2-3; D is ambiguous. V was shortened by 4 bases and J by 4 bases, with 9 bases between the two germline ends. The CDR3 length is 12 residues. The V gene's germline CDR1 is SQVTM and CDR2 ANQGSEA. CDR3 DNA sequence: TGCAGCGTTGTTGGCGAGCCAGATACGCAGTATTTT. The encoded protein is CSVVGEPDTQYF.

By its share, this clonotype is medium-sized. V usage is TRBV5-6 and J usage is TRBJ2-3, with D maybe TRBD1 (5 bases). Germline loops: CDR1 SGHDT, CDR2 YYEEEE. V was cut by 0 bases and J by 2 bases, with 7 bases left in between. The CDR3 totals 14 residues. The CDR3 loop is CASSLGQYTDTQYF. The CDR3 nucleotides are TGTGCCAGCAGCTTGGGACAGTACACAGATACGCAGTATTTT.

This clonotype was found a few times. The rearrangement uses TRBV19 and TRBJ2-7; TRBD1 agrees at 9 bases. The CDR3 runs to 13 residues. The V gene end was trimmed by 3 bases and the J gene end by 4 bases; junction bases not matched to a gene: 1. From germline, CDR1 is LNHDA and CDR2 SQIVND (reference sequence). CDR3 nucleotides: TGTGCCAGTAGTATCGGGACAGGGTACGAGCAGTACTTC. The encoded protein is CASSIGTGYEQYF.

This clonotype ranks as medium-sized. The chain couples TRBV18 to TRBJ1-1; D is undetermined. The CDR3 is made up of 13 amino acids. Looked up from germline, CDR1 is KGHSH and CDR2 is LQKENI. V was pared by 4 bases and J by 1 base, with 7 bases between. The CDR3 coding sequence is TGTGCCAGCTCACTCACAGAGAACACTGAAGCTTTCTTT. Its translation is CASSLTENTEAFF.